This TCR beta chain came from a study of tumor-infiltrating lymphocytes in oesophageal squamous cell carcinoma. The CDR3 totals 13 residues, both ends included. Worth noting for this clonotype: The DNA is left out, because the CDR3 cannot be placed on it with certainty; the CDR3 is given as TCRdb lists it.

TCRdb itself ran the PCR reads through MiXCR, one entry per CDR3 protein. The sample includes roughly 18,000 distinct CDR3 sequences, roughly two fifths of them seen just once. The V gene is TRBV5-3, the J gene TRBJ2-6; the table names TRBD1, a call not compared with the DNA. TRBV5-3 is an ORF, with its function uncertain. This receptor was taken from a male donor with esophageal squamous cell carcinoma. Specimen: esophageal tumor tissue. The CDR3 spells CASPGHRWLHLRF.